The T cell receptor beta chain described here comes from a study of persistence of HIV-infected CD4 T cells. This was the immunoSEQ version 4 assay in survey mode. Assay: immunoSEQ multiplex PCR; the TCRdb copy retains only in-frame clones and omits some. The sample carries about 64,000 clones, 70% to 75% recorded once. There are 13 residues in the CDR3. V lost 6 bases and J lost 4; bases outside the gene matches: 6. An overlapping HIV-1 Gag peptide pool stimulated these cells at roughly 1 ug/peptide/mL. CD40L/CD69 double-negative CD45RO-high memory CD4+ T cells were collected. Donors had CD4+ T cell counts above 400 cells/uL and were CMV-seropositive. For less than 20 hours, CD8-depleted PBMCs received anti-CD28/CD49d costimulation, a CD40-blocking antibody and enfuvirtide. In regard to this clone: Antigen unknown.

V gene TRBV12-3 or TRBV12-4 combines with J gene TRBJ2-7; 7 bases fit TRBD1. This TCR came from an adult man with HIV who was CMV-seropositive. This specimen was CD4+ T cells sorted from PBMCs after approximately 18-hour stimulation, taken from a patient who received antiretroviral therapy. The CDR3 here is CASSGDSPYEQYF. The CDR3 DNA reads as TGTGCCAGCAGCGGGGACAGTCCATACGAGCAGTACTTC.